Each of the 4 T cell receptor beta chains below was sequenced from the same sample in a study of blood T cell repertoires in COVID-19. Repertoires were generated with immunoSEQ multiplex PCR, while TCRdb's copy carries only in-frame clones and drops some. Of 150,000 to 200,000 clones listed, about 88% were seen once; the top ten hold less than 1.5%. Sequenced: PBMCs or T cells enriched from blood (not recorded which). The receptors were gathered from a human donor with acute COVID-19. The donor label of this sample is uncertain.

The chain is built from TRBV4-3 and TRBJ2-6; 9 positions match TRBD1. With 2 bases clipped from V and 2 bases from J, the junction kept 10 bases outside the gene matches. The CDR3 is 19 amino acids. CDR1 is LGHNA and CDR2 is YSLEER in the germline V gene. The CDR3 protein is CASSQTVQGAGAGANVLTF. The CDR3 region has the DNA TGCGCCAGCAGCCAAACTGTACAGGGGGCGGGAGCTGGGGCCAACGTCCTGACTTTC.

In its sample, this clone was seen a few times. The chain recombines TRBV6-1 with TRBJ1-2; 7 bases agree with TRBD1. The CDR3 sequence is 15 residues long. From germline, CDR1 is MNHNS and CDR2 SASEGT. J gave up 7 bases and V 3 bases, and 11 bases lay outside the gene matches. The CDR3 nucleotides read TGTGCCAGCAGTGATTCTGACAGGGCCGGGGCTGGCTACACCTTC. Amino acids: CASSDSDRAGAGYTF.

The chain couples TRBV27 to TRBJ1-2, with D tentatively TRBD1 (5 bases). V shed 6 bases and J shed 5 bases, with 22 bases lying between them. CDR1 is MNHEY, CDR2 SMNVEV, per germline (reference sequence). The length of the CDR3 is 16 residues. The DNA for the CDR3 is TGTGCCAGCAGCCCGCTAGGGGTCGGGCGCGGATATGGCTACACCTTC. As protein: CASSPLGVGRGYGYTF.

The V gene is TRBV19, the J gene TRBJ1-5; D perhaps matches TRBD1 (5 bases). The germline V and J ends were trimmed by 8 bases and 0 bases, with 17 bases remaining between them. The CDR3 covers 16 residues. CDR1 and CDR2 (germline): LNHDA, SQIVND (reference sequence). DNA for the CDR3: TGTGCCAGTCTACCTCCGGGGGGACCTAGCAATCAGCCCCAGCATTTT. Translating gives CASLPPGGPSNQPQHF.